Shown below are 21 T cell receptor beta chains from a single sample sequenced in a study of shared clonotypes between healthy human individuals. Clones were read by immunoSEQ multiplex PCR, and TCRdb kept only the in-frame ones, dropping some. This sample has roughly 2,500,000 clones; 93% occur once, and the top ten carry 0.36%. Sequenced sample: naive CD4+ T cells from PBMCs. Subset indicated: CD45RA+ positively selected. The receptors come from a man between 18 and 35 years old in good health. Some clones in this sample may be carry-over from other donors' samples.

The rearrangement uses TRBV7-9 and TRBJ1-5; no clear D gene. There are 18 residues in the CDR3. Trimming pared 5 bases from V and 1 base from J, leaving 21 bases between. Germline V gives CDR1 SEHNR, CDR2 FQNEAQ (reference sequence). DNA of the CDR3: TGTGCCAGCAGCGACGGGCGAGTCGGAGGTAAGAGCAATCAGCCCCAGCATTTT. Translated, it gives CASSDGRVGGKSNQPQHF.

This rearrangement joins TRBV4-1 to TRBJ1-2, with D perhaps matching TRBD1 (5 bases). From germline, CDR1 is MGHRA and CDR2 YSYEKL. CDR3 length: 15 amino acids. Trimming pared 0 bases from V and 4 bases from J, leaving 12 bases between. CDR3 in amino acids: CASSQEWPGRYGYTF. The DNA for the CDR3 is TGCGCCAGCAGCCAAGAATGGCCAGGGCGCTATGGCTACACCTTC.

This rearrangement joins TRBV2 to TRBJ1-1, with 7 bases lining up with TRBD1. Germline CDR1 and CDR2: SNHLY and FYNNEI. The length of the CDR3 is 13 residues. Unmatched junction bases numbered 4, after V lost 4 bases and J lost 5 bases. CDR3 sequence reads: CASSGQGVTEAFF. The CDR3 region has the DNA TGTGCCAGCAGTGGCCAGGGGGTTACTGAAGCTTTCTTT. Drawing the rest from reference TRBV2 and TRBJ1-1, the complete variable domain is EPEVTQTPSHQVTQMGQEVILRCVPISNHLYFYWYRQILGQKVEFLVSFYNNEISEKSEIFDDQFSVERPDGSNFTLKIRSTKLEDSAMYFCASSGQGVTEAFFGQGTRLTVV.

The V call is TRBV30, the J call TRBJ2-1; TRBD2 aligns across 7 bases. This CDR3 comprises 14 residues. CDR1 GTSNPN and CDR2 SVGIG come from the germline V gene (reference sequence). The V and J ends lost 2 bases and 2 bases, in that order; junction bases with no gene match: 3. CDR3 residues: CAWSRGLAYNEQFF. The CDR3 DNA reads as TGTGCCTGGAGTCGCGGACTAGCCTACAATGAGCAGTTCTTC.

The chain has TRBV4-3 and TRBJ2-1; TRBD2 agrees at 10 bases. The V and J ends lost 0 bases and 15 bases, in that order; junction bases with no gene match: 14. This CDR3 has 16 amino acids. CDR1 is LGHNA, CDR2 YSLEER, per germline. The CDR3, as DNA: TGCGCCAGCAGCCAAGATACCTGGACTAGCGGATCGGGTGGGTTCTTC. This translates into CASSQDTWTSGSGGFF.

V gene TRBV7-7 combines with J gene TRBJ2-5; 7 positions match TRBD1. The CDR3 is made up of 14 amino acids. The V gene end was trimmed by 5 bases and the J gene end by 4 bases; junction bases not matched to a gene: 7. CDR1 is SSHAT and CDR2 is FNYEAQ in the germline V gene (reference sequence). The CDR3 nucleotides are TGTGCCAGCAGCCCTACAGGGGTCGGAGAGACCCAGTACTTC. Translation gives CASSPTGVGETQYF.

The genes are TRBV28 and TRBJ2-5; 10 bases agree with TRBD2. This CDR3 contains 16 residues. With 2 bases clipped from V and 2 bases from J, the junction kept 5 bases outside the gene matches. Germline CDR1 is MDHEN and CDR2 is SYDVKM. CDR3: CASSLVVAGGQETQYF. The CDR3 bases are TGTGCCAGCAGTTTAGTAGTAGCGGGAGGACAAGAGACCCAGTACTTC.

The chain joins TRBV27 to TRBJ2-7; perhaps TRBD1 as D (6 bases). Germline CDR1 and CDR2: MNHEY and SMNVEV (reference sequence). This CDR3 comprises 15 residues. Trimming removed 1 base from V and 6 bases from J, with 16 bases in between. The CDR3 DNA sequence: TGTGCCAGCAGTTTATTGGGCAGGGGTATGAGCGAGCAGTACTTC. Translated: CASSLLGRGMSEQYF.

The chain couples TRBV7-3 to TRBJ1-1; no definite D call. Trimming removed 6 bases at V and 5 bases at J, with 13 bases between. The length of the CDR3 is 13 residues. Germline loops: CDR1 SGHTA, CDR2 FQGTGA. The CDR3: CASSLTQETEAFF. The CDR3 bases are TGTGCCAGCAGTCTCACGCAGGAGACTGAAGCTTTCTTT.

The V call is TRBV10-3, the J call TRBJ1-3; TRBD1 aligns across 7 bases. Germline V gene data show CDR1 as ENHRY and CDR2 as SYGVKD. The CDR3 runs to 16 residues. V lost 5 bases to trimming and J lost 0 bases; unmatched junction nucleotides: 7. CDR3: CAISIAGTDSGNTIYF. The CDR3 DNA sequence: TGTGCCATCAGTATTGCCGGGACAGACTCTGGAAACACCATATATTTT.

CDR3 nucleotide sequence: TGCGCCAGCAGCTTGGAAGGAGTTAATGAAAAACTGTTTTTT. This codes for CASSLEGVNEKLFF. The rearrangement uses TRBV5-1 and TRBJ1-4; D is undetermined. Trimming stripped 0 bases from V and 4 bases from J, with 7 bases between. The CDR3 consists of 14 residues. Germline-derived CDR1 and CDR2 are SGHRS and YFSETQ.

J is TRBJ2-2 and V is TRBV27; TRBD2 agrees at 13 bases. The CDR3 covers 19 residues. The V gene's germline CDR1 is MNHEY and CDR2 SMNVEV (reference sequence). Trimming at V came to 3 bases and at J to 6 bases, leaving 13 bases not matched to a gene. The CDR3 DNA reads TGTGCCAGCAGTTTTCGTGGACTAGCGGGAGTGGGAAACGCCGGGGAGCTGTTTTTT. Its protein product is CASSFRGLAGVGNAGELFF.

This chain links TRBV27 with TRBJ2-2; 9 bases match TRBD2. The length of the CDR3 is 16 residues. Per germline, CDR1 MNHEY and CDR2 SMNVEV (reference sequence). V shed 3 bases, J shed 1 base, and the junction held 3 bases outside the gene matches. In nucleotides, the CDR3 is TGTGCCAGCAGTTTTCTACTAGCGGGGAACACCGGGGAGCTGTTTTTT. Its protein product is CASSFLLAGNTGELFF.

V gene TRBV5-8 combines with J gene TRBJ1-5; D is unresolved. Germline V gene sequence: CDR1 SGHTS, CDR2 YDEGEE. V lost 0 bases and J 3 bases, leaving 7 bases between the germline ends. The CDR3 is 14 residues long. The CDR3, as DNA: TGTGCCAGCAGCTTGGGGGTAAACAATCAGCCCCAGCATTTT. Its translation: CASSLGVNNQPQHF.

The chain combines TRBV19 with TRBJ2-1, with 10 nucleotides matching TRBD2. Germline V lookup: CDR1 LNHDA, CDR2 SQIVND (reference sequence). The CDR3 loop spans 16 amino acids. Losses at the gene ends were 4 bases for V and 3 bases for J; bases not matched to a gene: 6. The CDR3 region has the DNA TGTGCCAGTAGTACCAGACTAGCGGGTGTCTACAATGAGCAGTTCTTC. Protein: CASSTRLAGVYNEQFF.

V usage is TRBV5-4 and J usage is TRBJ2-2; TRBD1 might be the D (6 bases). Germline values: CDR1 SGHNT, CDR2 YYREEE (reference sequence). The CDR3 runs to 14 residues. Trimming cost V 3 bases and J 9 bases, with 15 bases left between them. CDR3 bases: TGTGCCAGCAGCTCCCGTACAGGGAACCGGGAGCTGTTTTTT. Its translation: CASSSRTGNRELFF.

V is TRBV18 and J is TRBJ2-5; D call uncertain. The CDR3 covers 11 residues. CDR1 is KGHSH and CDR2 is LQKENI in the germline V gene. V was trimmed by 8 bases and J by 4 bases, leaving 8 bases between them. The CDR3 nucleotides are TGTGCCAGCACCACCGGAGAGACCCAGTACTTC. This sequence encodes CASTTGETQYF.

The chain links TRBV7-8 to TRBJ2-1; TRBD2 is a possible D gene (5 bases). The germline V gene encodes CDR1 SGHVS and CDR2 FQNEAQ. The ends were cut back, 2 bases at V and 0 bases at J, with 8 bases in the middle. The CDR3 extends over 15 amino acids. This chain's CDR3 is CASSLRSGSYNEQFF. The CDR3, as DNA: TGTGCCAGCAGCTTACGAAGCGGCTCCTACAATGAGCAGTTCTTC.

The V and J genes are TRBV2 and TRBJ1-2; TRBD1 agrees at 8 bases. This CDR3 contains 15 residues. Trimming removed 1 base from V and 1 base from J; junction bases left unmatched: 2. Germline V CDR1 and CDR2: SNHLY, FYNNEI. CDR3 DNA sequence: TGTGCCAGCAGTGAAGTACAGGGGGTTAACTATGGCTACACCTTC. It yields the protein CASSEVQGVNYGYTF. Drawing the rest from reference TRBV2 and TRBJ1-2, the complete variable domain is EPEVTQTPSHQVTQMGQEVILRCVPISNHLYFYWYRQILGQKVEFLVSFYNNEISEKSEIFDDQFSVERPDGSNFTLKIRSTKLEDSAMYFCASSEVQGVNYGYTFGSGTRLTVV.

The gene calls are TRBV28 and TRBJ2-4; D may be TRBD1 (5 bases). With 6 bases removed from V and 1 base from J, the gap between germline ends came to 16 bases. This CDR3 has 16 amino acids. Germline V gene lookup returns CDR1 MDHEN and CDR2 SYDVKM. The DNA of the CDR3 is TGTGCCAGCAGCTTGACAGTTTCCTCGGCCAAAAACATTCAGTACTTC. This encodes CASSLTVSSAKNIQYF.

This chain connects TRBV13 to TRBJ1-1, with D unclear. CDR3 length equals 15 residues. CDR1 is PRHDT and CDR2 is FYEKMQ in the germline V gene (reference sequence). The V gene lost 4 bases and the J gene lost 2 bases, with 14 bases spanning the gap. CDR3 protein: CASSSSRGPNTEAFF. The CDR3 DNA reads TGTGCCAGCAGCTCTTCCCGCGGGCCTAACACTGAAGCTTTCTTT.